These T cell receptor beta chains were read from a single sample in a study of T-cell memory formation after mild COVID-19. One entry per CDR3 protein, called by TCRdb with MiXCR from the 5' RACE reads. The sample consists of 25,000 to 35,000 distinct CDR3 sequences, 6% to 9.5% of them appearing once. Sequencing was done on a sample of PBMCs or a T cell subset sorted from them (not recorded which). The receptors originated from an adult woman who had mild COVID-19 (a few samples of this study predate the infection). Cell type and time point are not known. The CDR3 runs from the conserved cysteine through the conserved F or W. The D gene is left open where the match is weak. Clone size is given for some rows only: seen once, a few or many times, or a class if the clone is expanded.

j_call	clone_size	d_call	v_call	cdr3_nt	cdr3_aa
TRBJ1-1	many	NA	TRBV19	TGTGCCAGTAGTATAGGGCAGGGATGGGGCACTGAAGCTTTCTTT	CASSIGQGWGTEAFF
TRBJ1-6	many	NA	TRBV11-2	TGTGCCAGCAGCTTAGGTCGCTCTGTACGACGCGGGAGTTCACCCCTCCACTTT	CASSLGRSVRRGSSPLHF
TRBJ1-1	NA	NA	TRBV6-4	TGTGCCAGCAGTGCGGGGTCCAACACTGAAGCTTTCTTT	CASSAGSNTEAFF
TRBJ2-2	many	NA	TRBV5-1	TGCGCCAGCAGCGGACCGGGCAACACCGGGGAGCTGTTTTTT	CASSGPGNTGELFF
TRBJ2-3	many	NA	TRBV12-3/TRBV12-4	TGTGCCAGCAGCGGATCGGGACGAACAGATACGCAGTATTTT	CASSGSGRTDTQYF
TRBJ2-3	many	NA	TRBV19	TGTGCCAGTAGAGACAGGTATCCTAGCACAGATACGCAGTATTTT	CASRDRYPSTDTQYF
TRBJ1-3	many	TRBD1	TRBV20-1	TGCAGTGCTAGAGTGACAGGGGACAGAAACACCATATATTTT	CSARVTGDRNTIYF
TRBJ2-3	large	TRBD2	TRBV7-9	TGTGCCAGCAGCTTAGGGTCAGCGGGGAGTCGCACAGATACGCAGTATTTT	CASSLGSAGSRTDTQYF
TRBJ2-5	NA	TRBD2	TRBV20-1	TGCAGTGCTACCCCCACTAGCGGCGGAGAGACCCAGTACTTC	CSATPTSGGETQYF
TRBJ1-2	many	TRBD1	TRBV6-4	TGTGCCAGCAGTGACACTCCGGGACAGGTGGATGGCTACACCTTC	CASSDTPGQVDGYTF
TRBJ2-7	many	NA	TRBV27	TGTGCCAGCAGTTTAACCGGACGAAAGATCTACGAGCAGTACTTC	CASSLTGRKIYEQYF
TRBJ2-7	NA	NA	TRBV20-1	TGCAGTGCTAGTAAGGGGCTCTCCTACGAGCAGTACTTC	CSASKGLSYEQYF
TRBJ1-2	many	TRBD1	TRBV7-8	TGTGCCAGCAGCTTAGGGGACAGCGGGAACACCTTC	CASSLGDSGNTF
TRBJ2-1	NA	NA	TRBV3-1	TGTGCCAGCAGCCAAACCCGGGGGGGACAGGGCTCCTACAATGAGCAGTTCTTC	CASSQTRGGQGSYNEQFF
TRBJ2-7	many	NA	TRBV14	TGTGCCAGCAGCCATTCTCACGAGCAGTACTTC	CASSHSHEQYF
TRBJ2-1	many	NA	TRBV12-5	TGTGCTAGTGGTCGCACGGGAGCCTACAATGAGCAGTTCTTC	CASGRTGAYNEQFF
TRBJ1-2	many	NA	TRBV7-2	TGTGCCAGCAGCTTAGAAACAGGCCTCTATGGCTACACCTTC	CASSLETGLYGYTF
TRBJ1-2	NA	NA	TRBV10-3	TGTGCCATCAGTGAGTCGGGGCAGGATGGGTATGGCTACACCTTC	CAISESGQDGYGYTF
TRBJ2-5	many	NA	TRBV20-1	TGCAGTGCTAGATTTTCCAGTCAAGAGACCCAGTACTTC	CSARFSSQETQYF
TRBJ2-7	NA	NA	TRBV12-5	TGTGCTAGTGGCCGGAACTACGAGCAGTACTTC	CASGRNYEQYF
TRBJ1-5	many	NA	TRBV20-1	TGCAGTGCTAGAGATCCGAGGGAGGATCAGCCCCAGCATTTT	CSARDPREDQPQHF
TRBJ2-7	many	TRBD1	TRBV19	TGTGCCAGTATGGGGACAGGGACGAACTACGAGCAGTACTTC	CASMGTGTNYEQYF
TRBJ2-5	many	NA	TRBV4-1	TGCGCCAGCAGCCAAGATGAGGGGACACACGGGAGGGAGACCCAGTACTTC	CASSQDEGTHGRETQYF
TRBJ1-5	many	NA	TRBV9	TGTGCCAGCAGCGTGGGGGAATTGGGCAATCAGCCCCAGCATTTT	CASSVGELGNQPQHF
TRBJ2-3	many	TRBD2	TRBV20-1	TGCAGTGCTAGGGTTTTGACTAGCGGGGGGGCAAGAGATACGCAGTATTTT	CSARVLTSGGARDTQYF
TRBJ2-2	many	TRBD2	TRBV11-2	TGTGCCAGCAGCTTGGGCGGGGGGGCCACCGGGGAGCTGTTTTTT	CASSLGGGATGELFF
TRBJ2-3	many	TRBD1	TRBV23-1	TGCGCCAGCAGTCAAAGACAGGGAGTGACAGATACGCAGTATTTT	CASSQRQGVTDTQYF
TRBJ2-4	many	TRBD1	TRBV5-1	TGCGCCAGCAGCTTGGGAGGTGGGACAGTCGCCAAAAACATTCAGTACTTC	CASSLGGGTVAKNIQYF
TRBJ2-5	many	TRBD1	TRBV5-1	TGCGCCAGCAGCCTTGGGACAGCACAAGAGACCCAGTACTTC	CASSLGTAQETQYF